This TCR beta chain was obtained from a study of CD8+ T cells in alopecia areata. Study-wide results and caveats: Any link of baseline CD8+ expansion to response, resting on one nonresponder, remains uncertain. There were many expanded lesional clones persisting in scalp and blood during tofacitinib.

The treatment here: oral pan-JAK inhibitor, 5-10 mg twice daily. The researchers isolated CD4+ and CD8+ T cells from PBMCs by sorting. This clone was picked up a small number of times. Its antigen is not known. Germline lookup yields CDR1 MNHEY and CDR2 SMNVEV (reference sequence). This CDR3 contains 13 residues. Trimming took 6 bases from V and 2 from J; bases not matched to a gene: 2. RNA, once extracted, was reverse transcribed into cDNA for use as the sequencing template. Produced via immunoSEQ multiplex PCR; TCRdb's table is partial and in-frame only. The table lists more than 90,000 clones, around 60% of them singletons.

The origin of this receptor is a human donor with alopecia areata. V gene TRBV27 combines with J gene TRBJ1-2, with TRBD1 matching 8 bases. Specimen: CD8+ T cells sorted from blood, collected between weeks 55 and 65, from a patient treated with tofacitinib. The CDR3 DNA is TGTGCCAGCAGACAGGGGGGAAACTATGGCTACACCTTC. This translates into CASRQGGNYGYTF.